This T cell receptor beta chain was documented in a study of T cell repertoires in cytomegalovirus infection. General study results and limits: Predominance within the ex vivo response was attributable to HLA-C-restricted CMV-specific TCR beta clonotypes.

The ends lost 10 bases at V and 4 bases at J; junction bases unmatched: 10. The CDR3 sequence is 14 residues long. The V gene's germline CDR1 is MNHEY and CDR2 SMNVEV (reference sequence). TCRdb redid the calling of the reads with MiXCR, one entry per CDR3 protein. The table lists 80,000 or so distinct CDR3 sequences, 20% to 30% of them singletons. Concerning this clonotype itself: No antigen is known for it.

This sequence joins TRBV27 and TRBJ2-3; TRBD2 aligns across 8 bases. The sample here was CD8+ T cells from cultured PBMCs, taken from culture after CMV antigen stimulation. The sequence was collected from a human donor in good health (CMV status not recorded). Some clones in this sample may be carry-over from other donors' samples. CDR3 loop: CATRLAYRADTQYF. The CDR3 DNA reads TGTGCCACCCGACTAGCGTACCGGGCAGATACGCAGTATTTT.